This T cell receptor beta chain was sequenced during a study of T cells after posttransplantation cyclophosphamide. Overall study results and limits: Skin or GI-infiltrating T cells shared few TRB sequences with blood. TRB clonality was highly associated with recipient CMV seropositivity and reactivation.

At least ten counts were recorded for this clone. Its specificity is unknown. Assay: immunoSEQ multiplex PCR; the TCRdb copy retains only in-frame clones and omits some. This sample comprises some 38,000 clones, none seen once only. Per the germline V gene, CDR1 is ENHRY and CDR2 is SYGVKD. The CDR3 length is 13 residues. V lost 6 bases to trimming and J lost 4 bases, with 13 bases between them. The sequenced sample consisted of PBMCs. The TCR sequence derives from a man aged 45-65 years in good health, CMV-negative, and a related stem cell transplant donor. The gene calls are TRBV10-3 and TRBJ2-7; D uncertain. Here the CDR3 reads CAISKGDRYEQYF. In nucleotides, the CDR3 is TGTGCCATCAGCAAAGGAGACCGTTACGAGCAGTACTTC.